The sequence of this T cell receptor beta chain was determined in a study of blood T cell repertoires in COVID-19. About the research overall: The analysed material was cDNA or gDNA that came from T cells, B-cell-depleted T cells, or PBMCs.

Per the original methods: The authors estimated nucleated cell counts from reference gene primer amplification. Sequenced by immunoSEQ multiplex PCR; TCRdb stores in-frame clones only, minus some. V and J calls and clone size are given by that table; D and trimming were obtained from the DNA. The sample comprises over 400,000 clones, roughly 91% of which are singletons, and 7.5% to 9.5% rests with the top ten. Seattle enrolled patients during active infection and tracked them longitudinally. Trimming took 1 base from V and 1 from J, leaving 10 bases between them. This CDR3 region has 15 residues. Germline assignment: CDR1 MNHEY and CDR2 SMNVEV (reference sequence).

Sequencing was performed on peripheral blood. The receptor was derived from a woman in her fifties or sixties with COVID-19, enrolled during active disease. The chain carries TRBV27 and TRBJ2-5; tentatively, D is TRBD2 (6 bases). In DNA, the CDR3 is TGTGCCAGCAGTTTATTTGGCGGGGCCCAAGAGACCCAGTACTTC. It translates to CASSLFGGAQETQYF.